This T cell receptor beta chain was identified during a study of CD8+ T cells in alopecia areata. Looking at the study overall: Using the percentage of affected scalp area, treated patients' severity was scored.

CDR3 length equals 16 residues. J was trimmed by 4 bases and V by 5 bases; bases with no gene match: 5. The V gene's germline CDR1 is SGHTA and CDR2 FQGNSA. Worth noting for this clone: Its target is unknown.

Study observations and caveats: Normal scalp had lower clonality than lesional scalp, with alopecia totalis/universalis lesions showing this most strongly. Scalp clonality decreased significantly with tofacitinib, and so did expanded CD8+ clones among the top 100.

RNA extraction and reverse transcription yielded cDNA as sequencing template. Sequenced by immunoSEQ multiplex PCR; TCRdb stores in-frame clones only, minus some. Of about 200,000 clones listed, approximately 60% are singletons. Treatment indicated: oral pan-JAK inhibitor, 5-10 mg twice daily. Here the sequenced sample was CD4+ T cells sorted from blood, taken at week 4, from a patient treated with tofacitinib. This receptor was obtained from a human donor with alopecia areata. This rearrangement joins TRBV7-2 to TRBJ2-2; TRBD2 matches 12 bases. DNA for the CDR3: TGTGCCAGCAGCCCTAGCGGGGGGGTGGGCACCGGGGAGCTGTTTTTT. Translating gives CASSPSGGVGTGELFF.